A single TCR beta chain is shown here with its context. At deep level, the assay was performed. In the authors' methods: Filtering of immunoSEQ junctional sequences could not match full-length read filtering. TCRdb keeps only in-frame clones here, not all; method: immunoSEQ multiplex PCR. V and J calls and clone size are copied from that table; D and trimming were computed from the DNA. The data show millions of clones, roughly 94% seen once. The data derive from a study of shared clonotypes between healthy human individuals. Between the trimmed V and J ends, which lost 0 bases and 5 bases, there was a span of 11 bases. The CDR3 loop spans 15 amino acids. Per germline, CDR1 SEHNR and CDR2 FQNEAQ (reference sequence).

Specimen: naive CD4+ T cells sorted from blood. Described subset: CD45RA+ positively selected. This rearrangement joins TRBV7-9 to TRBJ2-1; perhaps TRBD2 as D (6 bases). This clonotype originated in a man aged 18 to 29 in good health. CDR3: CASSLAGRLDNEQFF. The CDR3 DNA reads TGTGCCAGCAGCTTAGCCGGGAGACTGGACAATGAGCAGTTCTTC.